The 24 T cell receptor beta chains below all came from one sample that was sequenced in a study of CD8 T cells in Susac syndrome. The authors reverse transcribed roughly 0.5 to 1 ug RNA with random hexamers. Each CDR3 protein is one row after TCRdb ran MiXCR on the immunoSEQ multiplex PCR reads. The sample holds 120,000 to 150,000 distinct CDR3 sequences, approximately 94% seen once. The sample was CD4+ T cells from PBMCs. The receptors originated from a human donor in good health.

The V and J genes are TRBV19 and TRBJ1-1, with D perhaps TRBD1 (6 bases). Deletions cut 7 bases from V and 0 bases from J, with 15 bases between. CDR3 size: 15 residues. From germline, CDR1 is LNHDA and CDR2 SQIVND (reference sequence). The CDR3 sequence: CASKIGRDMNTEAFF. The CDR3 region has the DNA TGTGCCAGTAAAATAGGCCGGGACATGAACACTGAAGCTTTCTTT.

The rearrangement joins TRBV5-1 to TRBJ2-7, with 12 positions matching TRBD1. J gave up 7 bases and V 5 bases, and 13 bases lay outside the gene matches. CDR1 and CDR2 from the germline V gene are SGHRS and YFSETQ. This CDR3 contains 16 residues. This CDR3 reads CASRIQPGQGAGEQYF. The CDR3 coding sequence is TGCGCCAGCAGGATCCAACCGGGACAGGGGGCAGGGGAGCAGTACTTC.

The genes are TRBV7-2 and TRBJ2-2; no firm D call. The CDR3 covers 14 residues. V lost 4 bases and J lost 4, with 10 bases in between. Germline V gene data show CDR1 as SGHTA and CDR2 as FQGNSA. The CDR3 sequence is CASSSHISTGELFF. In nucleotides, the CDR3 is TGTGCCAGCAGCTCCCACATCAGCACCGGGGAGCTGTTTTTT.

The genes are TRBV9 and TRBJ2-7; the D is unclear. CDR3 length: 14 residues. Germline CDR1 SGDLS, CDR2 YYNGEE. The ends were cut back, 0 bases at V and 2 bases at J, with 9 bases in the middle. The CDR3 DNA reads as TGTGCCAGCAGCGTAGGGACCCTCGCCTACGAGCAGTACTTC. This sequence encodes CASSVGTLAYEQYF. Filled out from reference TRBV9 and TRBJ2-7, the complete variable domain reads DSGVTQTPKHLITATGQRVTLRCSPRSGDLSVYWYQQSLDQGLQFLIQYYNGEERAKGNILERFSAQQFPDLHSELNLSSLELGDSALYFCASSVGTLAYEQYFGPGTRLTVT.

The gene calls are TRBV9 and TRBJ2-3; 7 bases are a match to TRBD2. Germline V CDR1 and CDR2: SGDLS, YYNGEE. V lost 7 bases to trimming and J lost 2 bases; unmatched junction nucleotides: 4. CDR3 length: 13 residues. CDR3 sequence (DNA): TGTGCCAGCGGGCTAGCGGACACAGATACGCAGTATTTT. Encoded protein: CASGLADTDTQYF.

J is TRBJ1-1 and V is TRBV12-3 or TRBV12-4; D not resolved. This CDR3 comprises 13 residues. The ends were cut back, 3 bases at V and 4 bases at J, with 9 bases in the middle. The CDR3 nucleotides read TGTGCCAGCAGTTTTCAGGACCTCACTGAAGCTTTCTTT. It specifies CASSFQDLTEAFF.

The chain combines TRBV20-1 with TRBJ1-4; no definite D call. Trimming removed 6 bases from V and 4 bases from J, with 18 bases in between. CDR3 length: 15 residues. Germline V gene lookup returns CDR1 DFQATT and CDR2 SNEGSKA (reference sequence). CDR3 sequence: CSAESSHRVNEKLFF. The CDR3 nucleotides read TGCAGTGCCGAGAGTTCCCACAGAGTTAATGAAAAACTGTTTTTT.

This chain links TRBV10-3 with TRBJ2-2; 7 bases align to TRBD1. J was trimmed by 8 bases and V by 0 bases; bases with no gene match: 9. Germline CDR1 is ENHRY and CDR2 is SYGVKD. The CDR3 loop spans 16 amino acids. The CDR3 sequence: CAISESRTGGSGELFF. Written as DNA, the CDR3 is TGTGCCATCAGTGAGTCTAGGACAGGAGGCTCGGGGGAGCTGTTTTTT.

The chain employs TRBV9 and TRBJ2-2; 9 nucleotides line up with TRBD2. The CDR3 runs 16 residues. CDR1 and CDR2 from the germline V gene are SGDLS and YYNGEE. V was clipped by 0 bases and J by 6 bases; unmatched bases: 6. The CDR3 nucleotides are TGTGCCAGCAGCGTAGCGGCGGGACTAGCCGCCGGGGAGCTGTTTTTT. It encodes CASSVAAGLAAGELFF.

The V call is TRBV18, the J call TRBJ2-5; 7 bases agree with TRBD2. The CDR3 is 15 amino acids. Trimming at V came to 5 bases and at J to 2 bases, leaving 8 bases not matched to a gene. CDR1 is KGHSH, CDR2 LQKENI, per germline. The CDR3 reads CASSSFAGEQETQYF. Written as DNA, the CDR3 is TGTGCCAGCTCATCCTTCGCGGGGGAACAAGAGACCCAGTACTTC.

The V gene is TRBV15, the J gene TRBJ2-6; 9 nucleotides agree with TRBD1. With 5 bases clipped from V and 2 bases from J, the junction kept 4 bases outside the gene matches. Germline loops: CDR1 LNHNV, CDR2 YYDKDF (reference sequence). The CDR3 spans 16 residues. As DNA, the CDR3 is TGTGCCACCAGCGGGACAGGGAGTCCTGGGGCCAACGTCCTGACTTTC. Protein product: CATSGTGSPGANVLTF.

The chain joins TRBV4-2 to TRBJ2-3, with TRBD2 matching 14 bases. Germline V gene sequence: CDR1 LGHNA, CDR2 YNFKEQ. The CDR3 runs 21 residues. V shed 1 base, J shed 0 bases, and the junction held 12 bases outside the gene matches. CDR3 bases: TGTGCCAGCAGCCAAGGGTCCGGGACTAGCGGGAGTCCATCTAGCACAGATACGCAGTATTTT. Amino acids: CASSQGSGTSGSPSSTDTQYF.

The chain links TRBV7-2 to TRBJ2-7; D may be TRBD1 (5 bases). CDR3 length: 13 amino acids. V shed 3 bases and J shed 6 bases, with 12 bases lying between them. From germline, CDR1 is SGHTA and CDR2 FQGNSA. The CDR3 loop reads CASSFKYQGEQYF. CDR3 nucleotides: TGTGCCAGCAGCTTTAAATACCAGGGCGAGCAGTACTTC.

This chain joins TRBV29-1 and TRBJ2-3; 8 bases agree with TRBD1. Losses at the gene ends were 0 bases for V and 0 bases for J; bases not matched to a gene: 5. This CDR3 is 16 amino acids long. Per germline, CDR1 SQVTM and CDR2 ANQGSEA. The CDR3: CSVEDLRTGSTDTQYF. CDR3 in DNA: TGCAGCGTTGAAGATCTGAGGACAGGGAGCACAGATACGCAGTATTTT.

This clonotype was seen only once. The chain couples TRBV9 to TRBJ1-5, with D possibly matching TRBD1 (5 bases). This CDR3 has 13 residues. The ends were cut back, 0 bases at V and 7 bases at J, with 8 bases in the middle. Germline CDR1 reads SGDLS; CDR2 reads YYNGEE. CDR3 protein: CASSVGGVQPQHF. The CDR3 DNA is TGTGCCAGCAGCGTAGGAGGGGTCCAGCCCCAGCATTTT. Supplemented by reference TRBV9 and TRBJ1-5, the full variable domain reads DSGVTQTPKHLITATGQRVTLRCSPRSGDLSVYWYQQSLDQGLQFLIQYYNGEERAKGNILERFSAQQFPDLHSELNLSSLELGDSALYFCASSVGGVQPQHFGDGTRLSIL.

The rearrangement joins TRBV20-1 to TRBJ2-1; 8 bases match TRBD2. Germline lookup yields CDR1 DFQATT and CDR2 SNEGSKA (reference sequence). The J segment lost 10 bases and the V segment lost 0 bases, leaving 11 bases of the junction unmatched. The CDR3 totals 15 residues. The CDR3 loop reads CSARDPGSGSNEQFF. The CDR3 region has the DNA TGCAGTGCTAGAGATCCTGGGAGCGGGAGTAACGAGCAGTTCTTC.

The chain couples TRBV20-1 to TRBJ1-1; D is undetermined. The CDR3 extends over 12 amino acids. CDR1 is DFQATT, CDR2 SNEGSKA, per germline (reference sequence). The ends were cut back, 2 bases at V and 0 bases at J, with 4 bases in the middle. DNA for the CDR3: TGCAGTGCTAGATTATTGAACACTGAAGCTTTCTTT. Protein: CSARLLNTEAFF.

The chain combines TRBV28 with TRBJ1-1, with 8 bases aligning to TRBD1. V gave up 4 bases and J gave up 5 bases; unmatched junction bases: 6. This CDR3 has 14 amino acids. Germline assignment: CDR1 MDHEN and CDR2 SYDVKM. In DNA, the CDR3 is TGTGCCAGCAGTTCGCAGGGGGCGGTGACTGAAGCTTTCTTT. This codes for CASSSQGAVTEAFF. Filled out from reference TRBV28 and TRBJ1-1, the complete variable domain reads DVKVTQSSRYLVKRTGEKVFLECVQDMDHENMFWYRQDPGLGLRLIYFSYDVKMKEKGDIPEGYSVSREKKERFSLILESASTNQTSMYLCASSSQGAVTEAFFGQGTRLTVV.

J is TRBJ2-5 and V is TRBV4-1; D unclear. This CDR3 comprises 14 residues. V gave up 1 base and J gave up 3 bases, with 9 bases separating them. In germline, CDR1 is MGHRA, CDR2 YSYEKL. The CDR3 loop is CASSQARFEETQYF. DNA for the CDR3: TGCGCCAGCAGCCAAGCCCGTTTTGAAGAGACCCAGTACTTC.

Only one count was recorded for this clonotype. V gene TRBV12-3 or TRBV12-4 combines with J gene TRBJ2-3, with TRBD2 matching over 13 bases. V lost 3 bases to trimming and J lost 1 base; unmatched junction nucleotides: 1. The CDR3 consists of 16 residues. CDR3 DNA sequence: TGTGCCAGCAGTTTTGGACTAGCGGGAGGCACAGATACGCAGTATTTT. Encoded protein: CASSFGLAGGTDTQYF.

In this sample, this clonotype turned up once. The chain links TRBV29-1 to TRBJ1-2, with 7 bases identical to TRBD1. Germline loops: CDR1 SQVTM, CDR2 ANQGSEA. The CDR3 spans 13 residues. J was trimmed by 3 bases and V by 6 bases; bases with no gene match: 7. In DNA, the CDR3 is TGCAGCGTCCCTCGGGACAGCTACTATGGCTACACCTTC. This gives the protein CSVPRDSYYGYTF.

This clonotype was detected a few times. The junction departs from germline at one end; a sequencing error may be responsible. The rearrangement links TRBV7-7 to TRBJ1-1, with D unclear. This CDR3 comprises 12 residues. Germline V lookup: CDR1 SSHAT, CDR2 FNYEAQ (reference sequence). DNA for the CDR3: TGTGCTAGCAGGTCAAAAGATCCCCAAGCTTTCTTT. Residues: CASRSKDPQAFF.

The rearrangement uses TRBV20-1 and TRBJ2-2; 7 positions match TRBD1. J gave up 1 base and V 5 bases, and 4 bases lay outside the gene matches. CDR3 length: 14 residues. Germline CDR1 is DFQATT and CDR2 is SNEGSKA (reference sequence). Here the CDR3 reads CSAGRTGNTGELFF. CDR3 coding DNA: TGCAGTGCTGGAAGGACAGGGAACACCGGGGAGCTGTTTTTT.

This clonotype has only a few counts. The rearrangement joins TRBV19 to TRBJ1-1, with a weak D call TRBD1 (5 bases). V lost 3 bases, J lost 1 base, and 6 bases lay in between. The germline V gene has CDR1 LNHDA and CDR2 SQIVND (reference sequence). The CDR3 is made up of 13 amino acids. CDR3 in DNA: TGTGCCAGTAGTATGGGGCAGAACACTGAAGCTTTCTTT. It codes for CASSMGQNTEAFF. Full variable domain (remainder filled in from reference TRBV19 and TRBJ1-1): DGGITQSPKYLFRKEGQNVTLSCEQNLNHDAMYWYRQDPGQGLRLIYYSQIVNDFQKGDIAEGYSVSREKKESFPLTVTSAQKNPTAFYLCASSMGQNTEAFFGQGTRLTVV.